This T cell receptor beta chain was observed in a study of tumor-infiltrating lymphocytes in primary liver carcinoma (dated by TCRdb to about 2017). About the full investigation: Of the five patients, three men and two women aged 30 to 69 years, four had hepatocellular carcinoma and one had combined HCC and intrahepatic cholangiocarcinoma. The five patients had tumors staged T1-T3 N0M0, with maximum diameters ranging from roughly 4 to 10 cm. Roughly 3.5 to 8 million productive TCRbeta reads were obtained per sample, and no significant difference in read depth was found between tissue types. The study combined TCRbeta repertoire sequencing, expression microarrays and whole-exome sequencing across five regions of each liver tumor, with adjacent normal tissue and blood. A total of 35 or so specimens from 5 patients, comprising 25 or so tumor regions, 5 adjacent noncancerous liver tissues and 5 peripheral blood samples, were covered by TCRbeta repertoire sequencing. To link TCRbeta repertoire diversity to the local molecular phenotype, the 20 to 30 tumor region samples were profiled with Agilent mRNA microarrays. Reproducibility between technical replicate repertoires was high, with correlation coefficients above 0.95 and mean shared-clone rates roughly 0.87. The investigation overall reported the following: Because only the TCR beta chain was sequenced and unpaired alpha chains were not captured, true repertoire diversity is likely underestimated. The top 250 clones accounted for a significantly greater share of the repertoire in tumors than in blood (p = 0.039). Consistent with antigen-driven expansion, pairs of tumor regions showed higher repertoire overlap (mean roughly 35%) than either tumor-adjacent pairs (around 17%) or tumor-blood pairs (around 14%). Comparison of CD4+ and CD8+ T cell repertoires was precluded by the use of bulk unsorted samples. Only a few patients were included in the study, and the authors note that the findings should be validated in a larger study. Only about 7.5-25% of top clones were found in all five regions of a tumor, suggesting spatial heterogeneity of tumor-infiltrating T cells.

The CDR3 contains 17 residues, cysteine and phenylalanine counted. The sequence is cut down to CDR3 DNA, 51 bases in frame from base 1. Here V drops 11 bases and J drops 2 bases, and the junction holds 19 bases not matched to any gene. From the germline V gene, CDR1 is MGHRA and CDR2 is YSYEKL. Without any cell sorting, total RNA and DNA were co-extracted from about 20-30 mg of bulk tissue using the AllPrep DNA/RNA mini kit. Between November 2015 and early 2016, a few patients in China with histopathologically diagnosed primary liver carcinoma had surgical resection. At the time of sampling, the patients had chronic HBV infection and had not received any treatment. Each tumor was sampled at five spatially separated regions: the superior, inferior, left-lateral and right-lateral poles and the tumor centre. Histology showed that every tumor sample contained more than 80% viable tumor cells. Fresh tumor and adjacent tissue pieces were bisected, with one half stored in RNAlater at -80 degrees C and the other half sent for histology.

Using a constant-region primer and ProtoScript II reverse transcriptase, TCRbeta-specific cDNA was reverse-transcribed from 500 to 650 ng total RNA. Three nested multiplex PCR rounds, following a slightly modified ARM-PCR procedure, were used to build the TCRbeta libraries. Each of the first two PCR rounds ran for 10 cycles and used multiplex TRBV1-TRBV30 forward primers together with a Cbeta reverse primer. Sample barcodes and Illumina adapters were attached in a final 25-cycle PCR using Deep VentR polymerase. Before sequencing, amplicons of 200-500 bp were purified from gel using a QIAquick gel extraction kit. The TCRbeta amplicons were sequenced with 250-bp paired-end reads on an Illumina HiSeq 2500. The authors' pipeline ran thus. Reads were quality-trimmed with Trimmomatic v0.33, and paired reads were merged with FLASH v1.2.11 to recover full CDR3 sequences. V, D and J germline segments were assigned to the rearranged TCRbeta sequences by MiGEC v1.2.1b. Clonotype statistics and Shannon-Wiener diversity indices were calculated with VDJtools v1.0.0. Except for diversity analysis, only each sample's 250 most abundant clonotypes were used in subsequent analyses to reduce sampling bias. The public sequencing data were trimmed at Q25 with fastp and processed into clonotypes with MiXCR by TCRdb, which kept only in-frame beta chains. Identical CDR3 protein sequences are pooled into one entry, listed with their most common genes and DNA. TCRdb's processing, not the authors', yielded these V and J calls. Recorded for this sample are roughly 50,000 distinct CDR3 sequences; over 65% of them occurred a single time. About a quarter of the sample is taken by the ten largest.

A word on this clonotype: No antigen is known for it. Within one base of it there is no much larger clone, and no base qualities were kept.

The chain links TRBV4-1 with TRBJ2-7; TRBD2 matches 9 bases in the middle. This sequence was found in a man in his forties with primary liver carcinoma and hepatitis B virus infection. Sequenced: liver tumor tissue from sampling region 2. Explained via the paper, the cell subset or site label denotes: tumor region T2, inferior pole. CDR3 sequence: CAGTITSGYFSTYEQYF. The DNA sequence follows: TGCGCCGGCACCATCACTAGCGGGTACTTTTCCACCTACGAGCAGTACTTC.